Here is one TCR beta chain with its context. Per the germline V gene, CDR1 is WSHSY and CDR2 is SAAADI. The V end lost 6 bases, the J end lost 5 bases, and 11 bases lay between the germline ends. The CDR3 length is 13 residues. Among Cohort 3 donors, those recovered had two negative PCRs, clearance, or symptom resolution. This sample is drawn from a study of blood T cell repertoires in COVID-19. Authors' methods: Reference gene primer amplification gave estimated nucleated cell counts. Measured with immunoSEQ multiplex PCR; TCRdb has only the in-frame clones, and not every one. V, J and clone size derive from that table, while D and trimming were established from the DNA sequence. The profile shows approximately 280,000 clones, roughly 86% of them singletons.

The receptor was derived from a young woman who had recovered from COVID-19. The material sequenced was PBMCs or T cells enriched from blood (not recorded which). The chain combines TRBV10-2 with TRBJ2-1; D might be TRBD2 (6 bases). CDR3 loop: CASSGGIDNEQFF. CDR3 nucleotide sequence: TGCGCCAGCAGCGGCGGGATTGACAATGAGCAGTTCTTC.